This T cell receptor (beta chain) appears in the sequencing data of a study of blood T cell repertoires in COVID-19. Turning to the study itself: COVID-19 samples from acute and convalescent phases originated in the United States, Italy and Spain.

The V end lost 4 bases, the J end lost 3 bases, and 8 bases lay between the germline ends. The CDR3 sequence is 13 residues long. Germline lookup yields CDR1 LGHDT and CDR2 YNNKEL (reference sequence). Profiling relied on immunoSEQ multiplex PCR, and the TCRdb table lists in-frame clones only, not all of them. The data contain a few hundred thousand clones, approximately 86% of them singletons. The origin of this receptor is a woman aged 55 to 70 with COVID-19, enrolled during active disease. This chain joins TRBV3-1 (or the pseudogene TRBV3-2) and TRBJ2-3, with no clear D. Sequencing input: peripheral blood. This CDR3 reads CASSLELTDTQYF. Here the CDR3 DNA reads TGTGCCAGCAGCCTCGAACTTACAGATACGCAGTATTTT.